Below, one T cell receptor (beta chain) is given with its context. This clonotype appeared many times. There is no known antigen for this receptor. Base qualities are not recorded, but no much larger clone differs from it by a single base. Including cysteine and phenylalanine, the CDR3 has 14 amino acids. Here the CDR3 DNA is all that survives: 42 bases in frame from base 1. V and J are truncated by 4 bases and 0 bases respectively, leaving an intervening sequence of 9 bases. From the germline V gene, CDR1 is SNHLY and CDR2 is FYNNEI. The data originate from a study of regulatory T cells in long-lasting Graves disease (dated by TCRdb to the early 2020s). Broadly, across the study: Newly diagnosed Graves' disease patients had taken antithyroid drugs for less than 3 months. This study used TCR sequencing and RNA sequencing of peripheral blood to compare persistent Graves' disease patients against newly diagnosed Graves' disease patients. The study was conducted in China and was registered as a clinical trial. A total of roughly 35 samples underwent TCR sequencing: roughly 13 from persistent and some 20 from newly diagnosed Graves' disease patients. Broader findings and caveats from the paper: Sequencing and analysis were limited to the TCR beta chain. TRBV28, TRBJ1-2 and TRBJ2-5 were preferentially used in persistent disease, while TRBV20-1 and TRBJ2-1 were favored in newly diagnosed disease. Persistent Graves' disease patients showed lower TCR Shannon entropy and fewer highly expanded clones than newly diagnosed patients, suggesting clonal expansion. Patients with persistent disease shared more public clonotypes (around 2,500) than newly diagnosed patients did (around 1,000). The authors acknowledged the small sample size as a limitation that may reduce accuracy. Peripheral blood alone was examined, since thyroid tissue, which constituted the primary lesion, could not be accessed.

Libraries were prepared through multiplex PCR. TCRdb names Illumina HiSeq 4000 as the instrument used. To build TCR beta libraries, CDR3 regions were amplified by Arm-PCR using iRepertoire HTBI primers. PCR products were gel purified before sequencing. From the authors' description of their analysis: Across samples, about 64 TRBV and 13 to 15 TRBJ segments were identified and used for gene usage analysis of CDR3 amino acid clonotypes. Filtered high-quality paired reads were merged into contigs using COPE and FqMerger. BLAST was used to align contigs to IMGT TRBV, TRBD and TRBJ reference genes, and CDR3 was defined according to IMGT. Highly expanded clones were defined as clonotypes with a frequency above 0.1%. Shannon entropy served as the measure of repertoire diversity, while the Gini coefficient captured V-J evenness. A clonotype was considered public if more than one individual shared it. The raw public data were reprocessed by TCRdb itself: fastp quality trimming at Q25, MiXCR clonotype calling, in-frame beta chains only. Each entry is one CDR3 protein sequence, shown with its most common DNA and genes. TCRdb's processing, not the authors', yielded these V and J calls. This sample gives roughly 520,000 distinct CDR3 sequences in total; approximately 12% of them show up just once. Clones ranked in the top ten supply roughly 9.3% of the sample.

This specimen's time point label, per the study, means: newly diagnosed GD, antithyroid drugs for less than 3 months. For both TCR sequencing and RNA sequencing, RNA was extracted from PBMCs using TRIzol. The diagnosis of Graves' disease followed American Thyroid Association guidelines. The patients came from an endocrinology department in Xi'an, China. Each patient gave about 8.1 milliliters of peripheral blood, collected in an EDTA anticoagulant tube. Ficoll Paque Plus density gradient separation was used to isolate PBMCs, and no further T cell sorting was performed. An Agilent 2100 Bioanalyzer and agarose gel were used to check RNA quality, and a NanoDrop 2000 was used to measure RNA concentration. This sample was shared with a second study, whose subject was T cells in Graves' hyperthyroidism and ophthalmopathy. According to the second study: A patient counted as having stable Graves' hyperthyroidism if no progression to ophthalmopathy occurred over 18 months of follow-up. Hyperthyroidism patients were newly diagnosed, with disease duration under 2 months, and aged 18 to 65 years. The study excluded patients with uncontrolled infections, other autoimmune diseases, pregnancy or lactation. Diagnoses relied on clinical symptoms, serum thyroxine and TRAb, thyroid ultrasound and orbital computed tomography. The first round of RT-PCR for the TCR CDR3 was performed with the HTBI primer set and the Qiagen OneStep RT-PCR kit. Blood samples also contained most of the expanded thyroid clonotypes (frequency above 0.001), which suggests that blood repertoires may reflect thyroid immune responses. Ophthalmopathy was separated from stable hyperthyroidism by a 13 V-J signature model, with around 90% sensitivity and about 81% specificity obtained in cross-validation and 80%/75% obtained in testing. In validation, progression to ophthalmopathy was predicted by the model with 70% to 71% sensitivity and approximately 78% specificity, a median of around 5.9 months before onset. TCR V-J signatures able to tell the groups apart were searched for in a discovery cohort of 90 to 100 patients, of whom 43 had Graves' ophthalmopathy and around 58 had stable Graves' hyperthyroidism. Prospective prediction of ophthalmopathy was tested in an independent validation cohort consisting of about 19 hyperthyroidism patients and about 17 patients who later progressed to ophthalmopathy. For training and testing, the 110 or so patients in the discovery cohort were randomly divided in a 7:3 ratio. Thyroid tissue and blood T-cell repertoires from more than five Graves' hyperthyroidism patients were also compared in the study. Once sampling was done, hyperthyroidism patients were given methimazole at a starting dose of 30 mg daily, whereas ophthalmopathy patients were given high-dose intravenous methylprednisolone. A second multiplex PCR round built the libraries, followed by size selection and purification. Libraries were sequenced paired-end with 100 bp reads on an Illumina HiSeq2000. SOAPnuke was used to process the raw data, removing reads that contained adapters or uncalled bases, had a mean Phred below 15, or lacked an exact match to the constant primer or identifier. COPE v1.2.5 was used to merge high-quality paired reads, and clonotypes were defined as unique nucleotide sequences. Clonotypes were aligned to IMGT TRBV, TRBD and TRBJ reference segments using MiTCR v1.1. The analysis was restricted to V-J combinations with a frequency above 0.0001, which together covered 98% to 99.2% of the repertoires. A TCS score was defined as the ratio of F50 (clonal expansion) to E x V (chaos), with BLOSUM62-based TCRdist applied between CDR3 peptides within each V-J. Welch's t-statistics and random forest reduced around 510 V-J features to about 13, which were used in a naive Bayes classifier (R e1071). Sample size was not statistically predetermined, and investigators were not blinded to group allocation. According to the paper, TCR Vbeta CDR3 sequencing was carried out on about 140 peripheral blood samples, which came from more than 40 ophthalmopathy, around 74 hyperthyroidism and some 17 progressor patients.

The material was peripheral blood mononuclear cells (PBMCs), obtained at new diagnosis, from a patient treated with antithyroid drugs. This TCR was recovered from a woman aged 25 to 45 with Graves disease. Donor details come from another sample of the same person, matched by shared clones. The rearrangement joined TRBV2 to TRBJ1-1; no D gene can be assigned with confidence. The CDR3 reads as follows: CASSGVVVNTEAFF. The DNA sequence follows: TGTGCCAGCAGTGGAGTCGTGGTGAACACTGAAGCTTTCTTT.